These 22 T cell receptor beta chains were all obtained from the same sample, sequenced in a study of graft-versus-host responses after intestinal transplantation. Measured with immunoSEQ multiplex PCR; TCRdb has only the in-frame clones, and not every one. This sample has about 39,000 clones; 93% occur once, and the top ten carry 20% to 25%. The antigens these receptors bind are not known. This specimen consisted of unstimulated CD8+ T cells sorted from spleen or lymph node cells, obtained before transplant. The receptors stem from a human donor who was the organ donor for an intestinal transplant.

This clone was seen just once. At one end, the junction sequence differs from germline, possibly due to a read error. This chain uses TRBV27 with TRBJ2-3; D remains ambiguous. The CDR3 runs to 14 residues. Per the germline V gene, CDR1 is MNHEY and CDR2 is SMNVEV (reference sequence). CDR3: CASSLLTSTDTQCF. CDR3 nucleotide sequence: TGTGCCAGCAGTTTATTAACGTCCACAGATACGCAGTGTTTT.

The rearrangement links TRBV25-1 to TRBJ2-7; D might be TRBD1 (6 bases). The CDR3 extends over 13 amino acids. V lost 2 bases and J 6 bases, leaving 11 bases between the germline ends. Per the germline V gene, CDR1 is MGHDK and CDR2 is SYGVNS. The CDR3 here is CASSEPQGTEQYF. In nucleotides, the CDR3 is TGTGCCAGCAGTGAACCACAGGGAACCGAGCAGTACTTC.

The chain employs TRBV15 and TRBJ2-5; 7 bases agree with TRBD1. The CDR3 totals 14 residues. CDR1 and CDR2 from the germline V gene are LNHNV and YYDKDF (reference sequence). Germline trimming cut 5 bases from V and 5 bases from J; bases unmatched to any gene: 8. The CDR3 spells CATSGGQVWETQYF. CDR3 in DNA: TGTGCCACCAGCGGAGGACAGGTTTGGGAGACCCAGTACTTC.

The rearrangement links TRBV11-2 to TRBJ2-7; weak D call: TRBD1 (6 bases). CDR1 SGHAT and CDR2 FQNNGV come from the germline V gene. Trimming took 5 bases from V and 0 from J, leaving 11 bases between them. The CDR3 contains 14 residues. Written as DNA, the CDR3 is TGTGCCAGCAGCCCGGACAGTAGCTCCTACGAGCAGTACTTC. It codes for CASSPDSSSYEQYF.

CDR3 DNA sequence: TGTGCCAGCAGCGTAGCTACAGGGTTGGGGTACGAGCAGTACTTC. As protein: CASSVATGLGYEQYF. This chain uses TRBV9 with TRBJ2-7; possibly TRBD1 for D (6 bases). V lost 0 bases, J lost 4 bases, and 14 bases lay in between. The CDR3 contains 15 residues. CDR1 is SGDLS, CDR2 YYNGEE, per germline. Using reference TRBV9 and TRBJ2-7 for the parts outside the CDR3, the full variable domain is DSGVTQTPKHLITATGQRVTLRCSPRSGDLSVYWYQQSLDQGLQFLIQYYNGEERAKGNILERFSAQQFPDLHSELNLSSLELGDSALYFCASSVATGLGYEQYFGPGTRLTVT.

The chain couples TRBV6-6 to TRBJ2-5; TRBD1 or TRBD2 may be the D gene (5 bases each). This CDR3 is 14 amino acids long. V lost 6 bases to trimming and J lost 5 bases, with 16 bases between them. CDR1 is MNHNY, CDR2 SVGAGI, per germline (reference sequence). This chain's CDR3 is CASSRRERGETQYF. CDR3 nucleotides: TGTGCCAGCAGCCGCCGGGAAAGGGGCGAGACCCAGTACTTC.

This clone was seen more than once but under ten times. The J gene is TRBJ1-1, the V gene TRBV10-3, with no clear D. The V end was cut by 2 bases, the J end by 0 bases, with 7 bases between. The CDR3 is made up of 14 amino acids. Germline V gene data show CDR1 as ENHRY and CDR2 as SYGVKD. The CDR3 region has the DNA TGTGCCATCAGTGAGGGCCGACTGAACACTGAAGCTTTCTTT. Amino acid sequence: CAISEGRLNTEAFF.

This chain joins TRBV28 and TRBJ1-3; a possible D gene is TRBD1 (5 bases). Germline values: CDR1 MDHEN, CDR2 SYDVKM. Trimming took off 5 bases at V and 0 bases at J, with 8 bases between the two ends. CDR3 length: 14 residues. CDR3 DNA sequence: TGTGCCAGCAGTAGCGACAGCTCTGGAAACACCATATATTTT. This sequence encodes CASSSDSSGNTIYF.

A single count supports this clone. The chain recombines TRBV29-1 with TRBJ1-4; tentatively, D is TRBD1 (6 bases). The CDR3 extends over 13 amino acids. Looked up from germline, CDR1 is SQVTM and CDR2 is ANQGSEA. V was clipped by 4 bases and J by 5 bases, with 11 bases between them. The CDR3 loop is CSVVTGQNEKLFF. The CDR3 DNA reads TGCAGCGTTGTGACAGGACAGAATGAAAAACTGTTTTTT.

The V gene is TRBV7-3, the J gene TRBJ2-3; TRBD2 aligns across 13 bases. The V and J ends lost 5 bases and 0 bases, in that order; junction bases with no gene match: 14. From germline, CDR1 is SGHTA and CDR2 FQGTGA. The CDR3 loop spans 20 amino acids. CDR3 amino acids: CASSHHPGLAGRTSTDTQYF. The CDR3 DNA is TGTGCCAGCAGCCATCATCCGGGACTAGCGGGACGTACTAGCACAGATACGCAGTATTTT.

V gene TRBV10-2 combines with J gene TRBJ2-1; D is ambiguous. Germline assignment: CDR1 WSHSY and CDR2 SAAADI. CDR3 length equals 14 residues. The V end lost 6 bases, the J end lost 9 bases, and 18 bases lay between the germline ends. In nucleotides, the CDR3 is TGCGCCAGCAGGCGAGAAGACATGGGGTTTGAGCAGTTCTTC. Its translation is CASRREDMGFEQFF.

The V call is TRBV28, the J call TRBJ2-5; perhaps TRBD1 as D (7 bases). The CDR3 sequence is 16 residues long. Germline V gene sequence: CDR1 MDHEN, CDR2 SYDVKM. V lost 4 bases, J lost 4 bases, and 19 bases lay in between. The CDR3, as DNA: TGTGCCAGCAGTTCTGTCCCCAGACAGGGAGGAGAGACCCAGTACTTC. It is translated as CASSSVPRQGGETQYF.

The genes are TRBV4-2 and TRBJ2-3; 7 positions agree with TRBD2. The V and J ends lost 2 bases and 6 bases, in that order; junction bases with no gene match: 8. CDR3 length equals 15 residues. Germline CDR1 reads LGHNA; CDR2 reads YNFKEQ. CDR3 residues: CASSQRSGLRDTQYF. The CDR3 nucleotides are TGTGCCAGCAGCCAACGTAGCGGGTTAAGGGATACGCAGTATTTT.

The chain combines TRBV9 with TRBJ1-2; D is ambiguous. The CDR3 loop spans 13 amino acids. V lost 5 bases, J lost 1 base, and 9 bases lay in between. CDR1 is SGDLS, CDR2 YYNGEE, per germline. The CDR3 nucleotides are TGTGCCAGCAGTACGGTCAGTAACTATGGCTACACCTTC. It encodes CASSTVSNYGYTF.

The CDR3 loop reads CASSLGTRIFGADTQYF. The CDR3 DNA reads TGTGCCAGCAGTTTGGGGACTAGAATTTTCGGGGCAGATACGCAGTATTTT. The rearrangement links TRBV28 to TRBJ2-3, with 8 nucleotides matching TRBD2. The ends lost 3 bases at V and 4 bases at J; junction bases unmatched: 12. CDR1 is MDHEN, CDR2 SYDVKM, per germline. The CDR3 has 17 residues.

The rearrangement joins TRBV13 to TRBJ2-1; perhaps TRBD1 as D (6 bases). The CDR3 consists of 13 residues. The V end lost 0 bases, the J end lost 9 bases, and 9 bases lay between the germline ends. Germline V gives CDR1 PRHDT, CDR2 FYEKMQ (reference sequence). The CDR3 DNA reads TGTGCCAGCAGCTTAGGGGACAGTAGTGAGCAGTTCTTC. Amino acids: CASSLGDSSEQFF.

The chain couples TRBV6-4 to TRBJ2-5, with 13 bases identical to TRBD2. This CDR3 spans 17 amino acids. Losses at the gene ends were 0 bases for V and 5 bases for J; bases not matched to a gene: 6. Germline loops: CDR1 MRHNA, CDR2 SNTAGT. In DNA form, the CDR3 reads TGTGCCAGCAGTGACTCGAGACTAGCGGGAGGCAGGGAGACCCAGTACTTC. Translating gives CASSDSRLAGGRETQYF.

This clone has a single count. This chain connects TRBV9 to TRBJ2-5; 7 bases line up with TRBD2. V trimming: 3 bases; J trimming: 2 bases; junction bases outside the gene matches: 7. The germline V gene encodes CDR1 SGDLS and CDR2 YYNGEE. This CDR3 is 15 amino acids long. CDR3: CASSASGAGQETQYF. The CDR3 DNA reads as TGTGCCAGCAGCGCCAGCGGGGCAGGACAAGAGACCCAGTACTTC.

The gene calls are TRBV5-4 and TRBJ1-1, with 11 bases fitting TRBD1. The CDR3 length is 15 residues. J was trimmed by 5 bases and V by 4 bases; bases with no gene match: 7. Germline V lookup: CDR1 SGHNT, CDR2 YYREEE (reference sequence). CDR3 nucleotide sequence: TGTGCCAGCAGCGCCGGGACAGGGGGAGGAACTGAAGCTTTCTTT. Translating it yields CASSAGTGGGTEAFF.

The chain joins TRBV9 to TRBJ1-2; no clear D gene. Trimming removed 0 bases from V and 4 bases from J, with 4 bases in between. This CDR3 is 12 amino acids long. Per the germline V gene, CDR1 is SGDLS and CDR2 is YYNGEE. The CDR3 region is CASSVGGYGYTF. CDR3 bases: TGTGCCAGCAGCGTAGGGGGCTATGGCTACACCTTC.

The chain has TRBV4-1 and TRBJ1-1; possibly TRBD1 for D (5 bases). V was cut by 1 base and J by 4 bases, with 7 bases left in between. Germline loops: CDR1 MGHRA, CDR2 YSYEKL. The CDR3 sequence is 13 residues long. The DNA of the CDR3 is TGCGCCAGCAGCCAAGTAGGGACCACTGAAGCTTTCTTT. This translates into CASSQVGTTEAFF.

The chain carries TRBV4-3 and TRBJ2-7; D tentatively reads TRBD1 or TRBD2 (5 bases each). Per the germline V gene, CDR1 is LGHNA and CDR2 is YSLEER. The ends were cut back, 1 base at V and 5 bases at J, with 18 bases in the middle. CDR3 length: 16 residues. The CDR3 DNA reads TGCGCCAGCAGCCAAGGGAGACAGAGGGCGCTGGACGAGCAGTACTTC. Translated: CASSQGRQRALDEQYF.